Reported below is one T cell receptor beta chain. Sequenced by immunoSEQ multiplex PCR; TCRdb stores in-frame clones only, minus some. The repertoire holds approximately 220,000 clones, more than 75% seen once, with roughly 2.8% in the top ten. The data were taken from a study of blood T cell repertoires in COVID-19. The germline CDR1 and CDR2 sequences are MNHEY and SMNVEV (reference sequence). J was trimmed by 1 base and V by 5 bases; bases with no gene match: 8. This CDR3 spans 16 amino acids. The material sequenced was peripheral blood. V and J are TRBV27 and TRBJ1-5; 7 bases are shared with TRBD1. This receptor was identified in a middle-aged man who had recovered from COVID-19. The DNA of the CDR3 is TGTGCCAGCAGTATAGACAGCAGGGGGAGCAATCAGCCCCAGCATTTT. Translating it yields CASSIDSRGSNQPQHF.